This T cell receptor (beta chain) stems from a study of T cell responses to AZD1222 COVID-19 vaccine listed by TCRdb under 2021. In the study overall: Because spike-specific TCR depth and breadth did not differ between the two schedules, AZD1222 recipients who got a second dose at roughly 4 weeks were pooled with those who got a second dose at roughly 12 weeks. TCR sequencing was performed for over 230 trial participants, of whom roughly 200 were given two doses of AZD1222 and some 25 were given two doses of MenACWY control vaccine. Trial participants were enrolled into age subgroups of 18-55, 56-69 and 70-plus years, which contained about 150, 28 and 57 TCR-sequenced participants, respectively. On the study overall, not on this receptor specifically: Conclusions about previously exposed vaccinees are limited, since just five or six AZD1222 recipients were seropositive for SARS-CoV-2 at baseline. Reportedly, almost half of the unique spike-specific TCRs recognized epitopes lying outside the regions that are mutated in the B.1.351 and B.1.1.7 variants. Participants were mostly white British and included more females than males, and it was suggested by the authors that clonal diversity may have been underestimated. CD4 TCRs associated with the vaccine covered the entire spike protein, and the dominant responses were in regions 160-218 and 743-854. In the small 56-69-year group, the increase in depth fell short of significance, most likely because of low power. A significant rise in spike-specific TCR breadth and depth was observed after two AZD1222 doses relative to day 0 and relative to MenACWY recipients. Because no day 14 peak-response samples were available, the repertoires could be characterized only after the peak T cell response.

The CDR3, cysteine through phenylalanine, is 14 amino acids long. The read is trimmed to its CDR3 DNA, 42 bases read in frame from base 1. The germline V gene (reference sequence) gives CDR1 as MNHNY and CDR2 as SVGAGI. V and J are truncated by 4 bases and 7 bases respectively, leaving an intervening sequence of 13 bases. What this sample's time point label stands for: baseline before first vaccination. Vaccinee samples were obtained from the UK trials COV001 and COV002, which included a single-blind randomized controlled phase 2/3 trial of AZD1222 (ChAdOx1 nCoV-19) in healthy adults. For TCRbeta chain sequencing, PBMC samples from trial participants were taken at day 0 and at day 28 after the second dose. For this clone: The target of this receptor is not known. Base qualities were left out, and no much larger clone turns up one base away.

The CDR3 regions of human TCRbeta chains were analyzed by immunosequencing. In the original analysis: Repertoire TCRs were checked for matches against a reference library of SARS-CoV-2-specific TCRs that had been generated using the MIRA antigen-specificity platform. Breadth was defined as the fraction of unique TCRs that were SARS-CoV-2-associated. Depth was defined as the fraction of total T cells that were SARS-CoV-2-associated. Using the MIRA data, each spike-specific TCR was assigned both to the spike region to which the TCR was reactive and to a CD4 or CD8 class. Log10-transformed breadth and depth values were compared by one-way ANOVA with Sidak's multiple comparisons tests. TCRdb holds this immuneACCESS table with in-frame rearrangements only. Some clones are missing; in checked studies, unresolved V genes explain under half, and the rest has no known cause. The DNA gave D and trimming, while V, J and clone size come from that table. The sample yields more than 100,000 clones; 91% were counted once. The top ten clones comprise under 60% of the sample.

The specimen was peripheral blood, collected on day 0 of AZD1222 vaccination. The rearranged chain carries TRBV6-6 and TRBJ1-4, with TRBD1 perhaps the D gene, on 5 matching bases. This TCR came from an adult in good health. The CDR3 sequence is CASSSGLGGEKLFF. The DNA sequence is as follows: TGTGCCAGCAGTTCAGGGTTGGGGGGTGAAAAACTGTTTTTT.